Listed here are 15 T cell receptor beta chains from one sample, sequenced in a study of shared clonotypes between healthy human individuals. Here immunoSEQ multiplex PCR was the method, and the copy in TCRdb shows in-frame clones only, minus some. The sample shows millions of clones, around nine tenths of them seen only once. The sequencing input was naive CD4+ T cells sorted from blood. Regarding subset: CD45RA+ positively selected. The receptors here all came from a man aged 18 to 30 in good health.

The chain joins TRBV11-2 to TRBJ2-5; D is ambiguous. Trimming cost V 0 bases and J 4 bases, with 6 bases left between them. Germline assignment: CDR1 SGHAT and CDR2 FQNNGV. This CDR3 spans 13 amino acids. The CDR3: CASSLEAVETQYF. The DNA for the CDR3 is TGTGCCAGCAGCTTAGAAGCTGTAGAGACCCAGTACTTC.

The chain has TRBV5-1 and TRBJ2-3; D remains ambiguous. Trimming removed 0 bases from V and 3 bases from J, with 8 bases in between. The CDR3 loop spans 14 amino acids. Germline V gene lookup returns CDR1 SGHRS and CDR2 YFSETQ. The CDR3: CASSLAAATDTQYF. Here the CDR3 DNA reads TGCGCCAGCAGCTTGGCCGCAGCGACAGATACGCAGTATTTT.

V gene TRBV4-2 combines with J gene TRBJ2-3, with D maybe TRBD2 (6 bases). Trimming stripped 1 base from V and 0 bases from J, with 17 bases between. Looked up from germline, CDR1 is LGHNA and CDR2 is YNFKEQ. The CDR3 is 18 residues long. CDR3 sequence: CASSQVSGGMSSTDTQYF. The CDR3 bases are TGTGCCAGCAGCCAAGTTAGCGGCGGGATGTCTAGCACAGATACGCAGTATTTT.

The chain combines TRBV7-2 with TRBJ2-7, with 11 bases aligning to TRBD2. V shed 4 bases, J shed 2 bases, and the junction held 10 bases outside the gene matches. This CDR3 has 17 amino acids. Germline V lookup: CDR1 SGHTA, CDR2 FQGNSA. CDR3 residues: CASSSNIGLAGAYEQYF. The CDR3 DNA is TGTGCCAGCAGCTCAAATATCGGACTAGCGGGTGCCTACGAGCAGTACTTC.

CDR3 region: CASSPGGSMNTEAFF. In DNA form, the CDR3 reads TGCGCCAGCAGCCCAGGGGGTTCCATGAACACTGAAGCTTTCTTT. The gene calls are TRBV5-1 and TRBJ1-1; 7 positions match TRBD1. Germline V gives CDR1 SGHRS, CDR2 YFSETQ. Unmatched junction bases numbered 6, after V lost 4 bases and J lost 0 bases. This CDR3 is 15 amino acids long.

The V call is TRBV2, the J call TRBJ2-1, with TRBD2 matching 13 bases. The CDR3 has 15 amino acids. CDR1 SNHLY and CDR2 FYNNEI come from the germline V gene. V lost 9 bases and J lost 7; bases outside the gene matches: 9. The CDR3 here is CASGGTSGEENEQFF. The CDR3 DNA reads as TGTGCCAGTGGGGGGACTAGCGGGGAAGAGAATGAGCAGTTCTTC.

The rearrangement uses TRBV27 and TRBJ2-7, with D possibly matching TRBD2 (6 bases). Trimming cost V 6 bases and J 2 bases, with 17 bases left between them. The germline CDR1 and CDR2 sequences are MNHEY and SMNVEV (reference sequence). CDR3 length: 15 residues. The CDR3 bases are TGTGCCAGCAGCTCCCCCGGGGGTCCTCCCTACGAGCAGTACTTC. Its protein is CASSSPGGPPYEQYF.

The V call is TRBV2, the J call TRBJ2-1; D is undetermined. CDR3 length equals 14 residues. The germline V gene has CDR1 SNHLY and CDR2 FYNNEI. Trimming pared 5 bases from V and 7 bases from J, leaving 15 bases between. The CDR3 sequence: CASSFLSRQNEQFF. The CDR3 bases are TGTGCCAGCAGTTTCCTTAGCAGGCAGAATGAGCAGTTCTTC.

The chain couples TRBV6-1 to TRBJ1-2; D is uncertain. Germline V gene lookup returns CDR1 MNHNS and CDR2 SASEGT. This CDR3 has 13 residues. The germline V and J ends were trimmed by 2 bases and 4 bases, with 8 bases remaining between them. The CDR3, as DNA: TGTGCCAGCAGTGAAATTGGGCCCTATGGCTACACCTTC. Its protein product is CASSEIGPYGYTF.

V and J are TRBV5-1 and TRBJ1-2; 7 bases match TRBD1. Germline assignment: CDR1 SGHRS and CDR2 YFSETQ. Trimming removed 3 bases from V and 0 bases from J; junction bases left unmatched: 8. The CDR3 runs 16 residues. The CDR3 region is CASSSGTVYSNYGYTF. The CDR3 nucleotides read TGCGCCAGCAGCTCGGGGACAGTTTATTCTAACTATGGCTACACCTTC.

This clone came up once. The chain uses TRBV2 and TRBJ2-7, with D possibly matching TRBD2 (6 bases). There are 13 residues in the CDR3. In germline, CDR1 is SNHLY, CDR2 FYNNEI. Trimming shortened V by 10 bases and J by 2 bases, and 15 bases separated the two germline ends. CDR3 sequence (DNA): TGTGCCACTAGGAACGGGGGAACCTACGAGCAGTACTTC. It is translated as CATRNGGTYEQYF.

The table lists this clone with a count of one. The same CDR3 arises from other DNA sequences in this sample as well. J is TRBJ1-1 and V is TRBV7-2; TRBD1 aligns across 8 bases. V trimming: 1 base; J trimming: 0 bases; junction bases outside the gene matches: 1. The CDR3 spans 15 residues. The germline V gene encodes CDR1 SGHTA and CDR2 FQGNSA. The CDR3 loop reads CASSLGTGMNTEAFF. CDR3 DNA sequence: TGTGCCAGCAGCTTAGGGACAGGGATGAACACTGAAGCTTTCTTT.

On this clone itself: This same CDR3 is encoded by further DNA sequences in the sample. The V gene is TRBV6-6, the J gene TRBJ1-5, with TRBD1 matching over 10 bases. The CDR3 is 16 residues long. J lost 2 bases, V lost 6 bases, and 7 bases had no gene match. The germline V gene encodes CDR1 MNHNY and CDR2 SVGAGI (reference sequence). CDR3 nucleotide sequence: TGTGCCAGCAGCTCAGCCGGGACAGGGGGCAATCAGCCCCAGCATTTT. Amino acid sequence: CASSSAGTGGNQPQHF.

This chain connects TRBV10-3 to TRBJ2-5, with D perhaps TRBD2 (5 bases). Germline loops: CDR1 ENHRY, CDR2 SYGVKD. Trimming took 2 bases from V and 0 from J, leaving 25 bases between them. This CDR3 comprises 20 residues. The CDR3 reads CAISEPQVDLGLTYQETQYF. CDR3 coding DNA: TGTGCCATCAGTGAGCCTCAGGTTGATCTCGGACTTACGTACCAAGAGACCCAGTACTTC.

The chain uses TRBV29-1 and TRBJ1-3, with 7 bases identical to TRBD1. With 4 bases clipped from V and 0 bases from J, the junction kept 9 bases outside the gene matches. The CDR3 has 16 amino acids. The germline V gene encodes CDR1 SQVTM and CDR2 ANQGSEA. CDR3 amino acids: CSVVDTGAISGNTIYF. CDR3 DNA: TGCAGCGTTGTGGATACAGGGGCAATCTCTGGAAACACCATATATTTT. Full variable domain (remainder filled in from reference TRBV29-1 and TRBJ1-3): SAVISQKPSRDICQRGTSLTIQCQVDSQVTMMFWYRQQPGQSLTLIATANQGSEATYESGFVIDKFPISRPNLTFSTLTVSNMSPEDSSIYLCSVVDTGAISGNTIYFGEGSWLTVV.